Only one count was recorded for the clone carrying this T cell receptor (beta chain). This sample was taken from a study of blood T cell repertoires in COVID-19. This table comes from immunoSEQ multiplex PCR, and its TCRdb copy is limited to in-frame clones, with some not included. The sample contains 270,000 or so clones, 90% of which appear only once. V lost 3 bases, J lost 5 bases, and 14 bases lay in between. Germline V lookup: CDR1 KGHSH, CDR2 LQKENI. This CDR3 has 15 amino acids. Sequencing was carried out using peripheral blood. The origin of this receptor is a woman aged 55-70 years with COVID-19, enrolled during active disease. V usage is TRBV18 and J usage is TRBJ2-1; a weak D match, TRBD1 (6 bases). The CDR3 protein is CASSPDSRTNNEQFF. For the CDR3, the DNA is TGTGCCAGCTCACCGGACAGCCGAACCAACAATGAGCAGTTCTTC. The full variable domain, with the rest looked up from reference TRBV18 and TRBJ2-1, is NAGVMQNPRHLVRRRGQEARLRCSPMKGHSHVYWYRQLPEEGLKFMVYLQKENIIDESGMPKERFSAEFPKEGPSILRIQQVVRGDSAAYFCASSPDSRTNNEQFFGPGTRLTVL.